Following are 11 T cell receptor beta chains from one sample sequenced in a study of T cell responses to AZD1222 COVID-19 vaccine. TCRdb keeps only in-frame clones here, not all; method: immunoSEQ multiplex PCR. This table has about 84,000 clones, 85% to 90% appearing once. The starting material was peripheral blood, obtained 28 days after the second AZD1222 dose. The source is an adult who received the AZD1222 COVID-19 vaccine.

The chain has TRBV7-8 and TRBJ2-1; 11 nucleotides align to TRBD2. The CDR3 extends over 19 amino acids. Germline CDR1 is SGHVS and CDR2 is FQNEAQ. Losses at the gene ends were 7 bases for V and 7 bases for J; bases not matched to a gene: 21. CDR3 region: CASTSRGVSLAGGVNEQFF. The CDR3 DNA is TGTGCCAGCACCTCGCGGGGAGTGTCGCTAGCGGGAGGTGTGAATGAGCAGTTCTTC.

This chain links TRBV3-1 (or the pseudogene TRBV3-2) with TRBJ1-1, with 8 positions matching TRBD1. Germline loops: CDR1 LGHDT, CDR2 YNNKEL (reference sequence). CDR3 length equals 15 residues. After removal of 5 bases from V and 6 bases from J, the junction contained 11 bases not matched to a gene. CDR3 DNA: TGTGCCAGCAGCAGACGGACAGGGTTCGTCGCTGAAGCTTTCTTT. As protein: CASSRRTGFVAEAFF.

The V and J genes are TRBV10-1 and TRBJ2-2, with D maybe TRBD1 (6 bases). The CDR3 is 14 residues long. The germline V gene encodes CDR1 WNHNN and CDR2 SYGVQD (reference sequence). Trimming stripped 6 bases from V and 1 base from J, with 9 bases between. The CDR3 coding sequence is TGCGCCAGCAGCTGGGGGCAGAACACCGGGGAGCTGTTTTTT. Protein product: CASSWGQNTGELFF.

This clone was counted a single time. The J gene is TRBJ1-4, the V gene TRBV21-1. TRBV21-1 is a pseudogene. The length of the CDR3 is 16 residues. CDR3: CASSLASGTFNEKLFF. Here the CDR3 DNA reads TGTGCCAGCAGCTTAGCAAGCGGGACCTTTAATGAAAAACTGTTTTTT.

J is TRBJ2-7 and V is TRBV27; 7 bases are shared with TRBD1. The CDR3 runs 11 residues. Germline V gene data show CDR1 as MNHEY and CDR2 as SMNVEV (reference sequence). The V segment lost 7 bases and the J segment 6 bases; nucleotides outside the gene matches: 3. The CDR3 spells CASTDRTEQYF. DNA for the CDR3: TGTGCCAGCACGGACAGGACCGAGCAGTACTTC.

The J gene is TRBJ2-3, the V gene TRBV2; tentative D call: TRBD2 (6 bases). CDR1 and CDR2 (germline): SNHLY, FYNNEI. This CDR3 comprises 16 residues. The germline V and J ends were trimmed by 4 bases and 1 base, with 15 bases remaining between them. In DNA, the CDR3 is TGTGCCAGCAGTGTCCGGCGGGGTGGGGGCACAGATACGCAGTATTTT. It encodes CASSVRRGGGTDTQYF.

This chain connects TRBV7-9 to TRBJ2-7; D might be TRBD1 (5 bases). CDR3 length: 15 amino acids. Germline lookup yields CDR1 SEHNR and CDR2 FQNEAQ (reference sequence). Trimming stripped 3 bases from V and 0 bases from J, with 12 bases between. The CDR3 loop is CASSFGAVSSYEQYF. CDR3 bases: TGTGCCAGCAGCTTTGGGGCAGTCAGCTCCTACGAGCAGTACTTC.

The chain joins TRBV11-2 to TRBJ2-1; D gene ambiguous. Trimming removed 5 bases from V and 6 bases from J, with 11 bases in between. This CDR3 is built from 13 residues. The germline gives CDR1 SGHAT, CDR2 FQNNGV. The CDR3: CASSLGALNEQFF. The DNA of the CDR3 is TGTGCCAGCAGCCTTGGAGCCCTCAATGAGCAGTTCTTC.

The gene calls are TRBV7-9 and TRBJ1-1; D is perhaps TRBD1 (5 bases). The CDR3 has 13 residues. CDR1 is SEHNR, CDR2 FQNEAQ, per germline (reference sequence). Trimming pared 7 bases from V and 7 bases from J, leaving 16 bases between. This CDR3 is CASTPLLDSEAFF. CDR3 nucleotides: TGTGCCAGCACCCCCCTCTTAGACAGTGAAGCTTTCTTT.

This chain uses TRBV5-4 with TRBJ2-4; the D gene is possibly TRBD2 (5 bases). This CDR3 spans 13 amino acids. Germline CDR1 reads SGHNT; CDR2 reads YYREEE (reference sequence). V gave up 2 bases and J gave up 9 bases, with 12 bases separating them. The CDR3 loop is CASSFPGIGIQYF. The CDR3 DNA is TGTGCCAGCAGCTTTCCCGGGATCGGCATTCAGTACTTC.

This chain joins TRBV20-1 and TRBJ1-5, with TRBD1 matching 7 bases. V lost 3 bases to trimming and J lost 5 bases; unmatched junction nucleotides: 13. Germline V lookup: CDR1 DFQATT, CDR2 SNEGSKA (reference sequence). The length of the CDR3 is 16 residues. CDR3 coding DNA: TGCAGTGCTAGTCCCCCACGACAGGGAATTGATCAGCCCCAGCATTTT. This encodes CSASPPRQGIDQPQHF.